Sequencing of this T cell receptor (beta chain) was carried out in a study of blood T cell repertoires in COVID-19. Study at large: The United States, Italy and Spain were the sources of the acute and convalescent COVID-19 samples.

Per the original methods: It was from reference gene primer amplification that nucleated cell counts were estimated. Measured with immunoSEQ multiplex PCR; TCRdb has only the in-frame clones, and not every one. Clone size and the V and J calls come from that table; the DNA yielded D and trimming. The sample lists under 300,000 clones, just over 85% occurring once. The CDR3 is made up of 19 amino acids. V was clipped by 5 bases and J by 0 bases; unmatched bases: 15. Per germline, CDR1 SGHAT and CDR2 FQNNGV. This clone was seen a handful of times. This chain uses TRBV11-2 with TRBJ1-1; 10 nucleotides match TRBD1. Source material: peripheral blood. The source of this sequence is a man younger than 45 who had recovered from COVID-19. Written as DNA, the CDR3 is TGTGCCAGCAGCCCTCGGGACAGGGGAACCTATCTAATGAACACTGAAGCTTTCTTT. It encodes CASSPRDRGTYLMNTEAFF.